These T cell receptor beta chains were read from a single sample in a study of blood T cell repertoires in COVID-19. TCRdb's copy holds only in-frame clones and misses some; the assay was immunoSEQ multiplex PCR. The repertoire holds 300,000 to 400,000 clones, with approximately 87% as singletons. The sample was PBMCs or T cells enriched from blood (not recorded which). The receptors were sampled from a woman aged 25 to 45 with acute COVID-19. CDR3s include the opening cysteine and the closing phenylalanine or tryptophan. The D gene is left open where the match is weak. Some rows have no size entry. The others give once, few or many, or a class for an expanded clone.

V	D	J	size	DNA	CDR3
TRBV4-1	NA	TRBJ1-4	NA	TGCGCCAGCAGCCAAGAAATAGCCTCCCCAAAACTGTTTTTT	CASSQEIASPKLFF
TRBV19	NA	TRBJ1-4	NA	TGTGCCAGTACTAGGAGCAGGGGTTTAAATGAAAAACTGTTTTTT	CASTRSRGLNEKLFF
TRBV4-3	TRBD1	TRBJ1-4	once	TGCGCCAGCAGCCGATCACAGGGGGCTAATGAAAAACTGTTTTTT	CASSRSQGANEKLFF
TRBV5-5	NA	TRBJ1-6	NA	TGTGCCAGCAGCCCCCGCGGGCTGAATTCACCCCTCCACTTT	CASSPRGLNSPLHF
TRBV27	TRBD1	TRBJ1-6	NA	TGTGCCAGCAGTCTACGAATTGGACAGGGAAATTCACCCCTCCACTTT	CASSLRIGQGNSPLHF
TRBV19	TRBD1	TRBJ1-5	few	TGTGCCAGTATGGCGGGACAGGGGATCAATCAGCCCCAGCATTTT	CASMAGQGINQPQHF
TRBV18	TRBD1	TRBJ1-5	NA	TGTGCCAGCTCACCACGGACAGGGGGTCAGCCCCAGCATTTT	CASSPRTGGQPQHF
TRBV7-9	NA	TRBJ1-1	NA	TGTGCCAGCAGCCCCCAGGGGAACACTGAAGCTTTCTTT	CASSPQGNTEAFF
TRBV27	NA	TRBJ1-6	few	TGTGCCAGCAGGACCGGGACTTCTAATTCACCCCTCCACTTT	CASRTGTSNSPLHF
TRBV6-5	NA	TRBJ2-5	NA	TGTGCCAGCACCCAAATGGAGACCCAGTACTTC	CASTQMETQYF
TRBV7-3	NA	TRBJ2-2	NA	TGTGCCAGCAGCTTAGTAAACGGGGGGAACACCGGGGAGCTGTTTTTT	CASSLVNGGNTGELFF
TRBV7-9	NA	TRBJ1-1	NA	TGTGCCAGCAGCTTAGTTTGGGGGGTTAGAAACACTGAAGCTTTCTTT	CASSLVWGVRNTEAFF
TRBV7-6	NA	TRBJ2-1	once	TGTGCCAGCAGCGACGGGAGAAGCTCCTACAATGAGCAGTTCTTC	CASSDGRSSYNEQFF
TRBV19	TRBD2	TRBJ2-1	NA	TGTGCCACCAACTTAGGCGGGGGGAAGTACAATGAGCAGTTCTTC	CATNLGGGKYNEQFF
TRBV4-1	TRBD1	TRBJ1-5	NA	TGCGCCAGCAGCCAAGGTACAGGGGTTTGGAGCAATCAGCCCCAGCATTTT	CASSQGTGVWSNQPQHF
TRBV18	NA	TRBJ1-1	NA	TGTGCCAGCTCACGGGCAGGGCAGATGAACACTGAAGCTTTCTTT	CASSRAGQMNTEAFF
TRBV9	TRBD1	TRBJ1-4	NA	TGTGCCAGCAGCCCACCGGACAGGGACGAAAAACTGTTTTTT	CASSPPDRDEKLFF
TRBV7-2	NA	TRBJ1-6	NA	TGTGCCAGCAGCTTATACAGCCGTGTGACTAATTCACCCCTCCACTTT	CASSLYSRVTNSPLHF
TRBV6-2/TRBV6-3	NA	TRBJ1-2	NA	TGTGCCAGCAGTCCGGGGGGGAACTATGGCTACACCTTC	CASSPGGNYGYTF
TRBV9	NA	TRBJ2-4	NA	TGTGCCAGCAGCGACGCGGAAGACATTCAGTACTTC	CASSDAEDIQYF
TRBV7-9	TRBD1	TRBJ1-1	NA	TGTGCCAGCAGCCGACGTCGACAGGGCTCCACTGAAGCTTTCTTT	CASSRRRQGSTEAFF
TRBV9	NA	TRBJ2-7	NA	TGTGCCAGCAGCGTAGGGGCCCAGGGGCTCGAGCAGTACTTC	CASSVGAQGLEQYF
TRBV13	TRBD1	TRBJ1-5	NA	TGTGCCAGCAGCTTAGGGACAGGGGGGCGCAATCAGCCCCAGCATTTT	CASSLGTGGRNQPQHF
TRBV15	TRBD1	TRBJ1-4	NA	TGTGCCACCAGCGGCGGGACAGGGGGCGGTGAAAAACTGTTTTTT	CATSGGTGGGEKLFF
TRBV4-1	NA	TRBJ1-5	NA	TGCGCCAGCAGCCAAGATTGGGGCCAGCCCCAGCATTTT	CASSQDWGQPQHF
TRBV3-1/TRBV3-2	TRBD2	TRBJ2-3	once	TGTGCCAGCAGCCCCCGAAGGTGGCTAGCGGGGGAGGATACGCAGTATTTT	CASSPRRWLAGEDTQYF
TRBV2	NA	TRBJ2-7	few	TGTGCCAGCAGGGGCGACGGGACCTACGAGCAGTACTTC	CASRGDGTYEQYF
TRBV7-9	TRBD1	TRBJ2-3	NA	TGTGCCAGCAGCTTCCCCAGACAGGGGGCACAAGATACGCAGTATTTT	CASSFPRQGAQDTQYF
TRBV24-1	NA	TRBJ1-5	once	TGTGCCACCAGTGACTCCTATAGCAATCAGCCCCAGCATTTT	CATSDSYSNQPQHF
TRBV6-4	TRBD1	TRBJ1-6	NA	TGTGCCAGCAGATCACAGGGGGACTCCTATAATTCACCCCTCCACTTT	CASRSQGDSYNSPLHF
TRBV5-1	TRBD2	TRBJ2-7	NA	TGCGCCAGCAGCCAAAGCGGGACGACCTACGAGCAGTACTTC	CASSQSGTTYEQYF
TRBV19	NA	TRBJ2-5	NA	TGTGCCAGTAGTCCCCCCGGTTTCAGGAGGGAGACCCAGTACTTC	CASSPPGFRRETQYF
TRBV30	TRBD1	TRBJ1-1	NA	TGTGCCTGGAGCCGACAGGGGGCAGTCACTGAAGCTTTCTTT	CAWSRQGAVTEAFF